The 14 T cell receptor beta chains given below trace back to one sample, sequenced in a study of post-analysis software for immune sequencing data. These receptors have no identified antigens. The study, taken as a whole, reports: TRBV segments more frequent in patients than in controls numbered about 5 and included TRBV5-6, TRBV5-1 and TRBV20-1.

TCR beta cDNA libraries had unique molecular identifiers. TCRdb redid the calling of the PCR reads with MiXCR, one entry per CDR3 protein. The table lists approximately 570,000 distinct CDR3 sequences, roughly 46% of them singletons. The sequenced sample was blood. All receptors derive from a girl aged 5 to 17 with multiple sclerosis.

The chain uses TRBV20-1 and TRBJ1-4; a possible D gene is TRBD1 (6 bases). The germline V and J ends were trimmed by 4 bases and 0 bases, with 15 bases remaining between them. The CDR3 is 16 residues long. Per the germline V gene, CDR1 is DFQATT and CDR2 is SNEGSKA (reference sequence). The CDR3 protein is CSAIETGAATNEKLFF. CDR3 coding DNA: TGCAGTGCTATTGAGACAGGAGCGGCAACTAATGAAAAACTGTTTTTT.

Comment on this clonotype: Lacking the conserved final phenylalanine or tryptophan, this CDR3 likely reflects a read error. The chain combines TRBV11-2 with TRBJ1-2, with TRBD1 as a possible D gene (5 bases). Germline loops: CDR1 SGHAT, CDR2 FQNNGV. V lost 6 bases and J 8 bases, leaving 16 bases between the germline ends. The CDR3 length is 13 residues. In DNA, the CDR3 is TGTGCCAGCAGACCGGACACACACAGGGGCTACACCTTA. As protein: CASRPDTHRGYTL.

This chain joins TRBV2 and TRBJ2-5; D gene unclear. This CDR3 is 12 amino acids long. Germline CDR1 SNHLY, CDR2 FYNNEI. V was trimmed by 3 bases and J by 4 bases, leaving 6 bases between them. The CDR3 protein is CASSEKGETQYF. In nucleotides, the CDR3 is TGTGCCAGCAGTGAGAAGGGAGAGACCCAGTACTTC.

The rearrangement joins TRBV12-3 or TRBV12-4 to TRBJ2-7, with 11 bases fitting TRBD2. This CDR3 region has 15 residues. The V gene end was trimmed by 6 bases and the J gene end by 2 bases; junction bases not matched to a gene: 6. The CDR3 spells CASSRGTSGAYEQYF. In DNA, the CDR3 is TGTGCCAGCAGCCGAGGGACTAGCGGAGCCTACGAGCAGTACTTC.

The sample holds a few counts of this clonotype. The rearrangement links TRBV2 to TRBJ2-7; tentative D call: TRBD2 (5 bases). The closer fit of TRBJ2-5 to the DNA end suggests the J call may be wrong. Germline loops: CDR1 SNHLY, CDR2 FYNNEI. The CDR3 spans 13 residues. The CDR3 nucleotides read TGTGCCAGCAGCATTGCCGCGGGAGAGACCCAGTACTTC. It encodes CASSIAAGETQYF.

This clonotype was detected a few times. This sequence joins TRBV28 and TRBJ1-2; D is perhaps TRBD1 (6 bases). Germline V lookup: CDR1 MDHEN, CDR2 SYDVKM. Trimming took 4 bases from V and 4 from J, leaving 16 bases between them. The CDR3 totals 15 residues. The CDR3 nucleotides read TGTGCCAGCAGTTCTGCAGGGGATGGAAGCTATGGCTACACCTTC. Translating gives CASSSAGDGSYGYTF.

The V call is TRBV12-3 or TRBV12-4, the J call TRBJ1-2; D unresolved. Trimming pared 4 bases from V and 0 bases from J, leaving 9 bases between. The CDR3 has 14 amino acids. CDR3 sequence reads: CASSSRGANYGYTF. In DNA, the CDR3 is TGTGCCAGCAGTTCCCGAGGAGCTAACTATGGCTACACCTTC.

The rearrangement links TRBV9 to TRBJ1-2; possible D gene TRBD1, 6 bases. The CDR3 totals 16 residues. Germline loops: CDR1 SGDLS, CDR2 YYNGEE. Trimming took 0 bases from V and 3 from J, leaving 15 bases between them. The CDR3 nucleotides are TGTGCCAGCAGCGTAGATGGCGCAGGGGCCTACTATGGCTACACCTTC. It is translated as CASSVDGAGAYYGYTF.

The rearrangement uses TRBV3-1 and TRBJ2-7; 9 bases fit TRBD1. CDR1 and CDR2 from the germline V gene are LGHDT and YNNKEL (reference sequence). V was clipped by 4 bases and J by 5 bases; unmatched bases: 12. The length of the CDR3 is 16 residues. The CDR3 nucleotides are TGTGCCAGCAGCCTACCCCGCGGGACAGGGCGCCACGAGCAGTACTTC. It translates to CASSLPRGTGRHEQYF.

This clonotype has a handful of counts. This rearrangement joins TRBV29-1 to TRBJ2-3; TRBD2 might be the D (5 bases). The V gene lost 0 bases and the J gene lost 1 base, with 5 bases spanning the gap. CDR1 SQVTM and CDR2 ANQGSEA come from the germline V gene. The CDR3 sequence is 13 residues long. CDR3 sequence reads: CSVEDSGTDTQYF. The CDR3 coding sequence is TGCAGCGTTGAAGATAGCGGCACAGATACGCAGTATTTT.

The sample holds a few counts of this clonotype. The chain joins TRBV6-5 to TRBJ2-1, with D maybe TRBD1 (6 bases). The germline V gene encodes CDR1 MNHEY and CDR2 SVGAGI. The CDR3 sequence is 14 residues long. V was pared by 1 base and J by 8 bases, with 12 bases between. The DNA of the CDR3 is TGTGCCAGCAGTTACTGGGCAGGGGCACATGAGCAGTTCTTC. It specifies CASSYWAGAHEQFF.

This clonotype showed up just once. The chain recombines TRBV11-3 with TRBJ2-3, with 10 bases that match TRBD2. V was pared by 5 bases and J by 0 bases, with 8 bases of the junction left unmatched. Germline CDR1 and CDR2: SGHNT and YENEEA. The length of the CDR3 is 17 residues. The CDR3 coding sequence is TGTGCCAGCAGCCCCTCGGGACTAGCGACCAGCACAGATACGCAGTATTTT. Its protein is CASSPSGLATSTDTQYF.

This clonotype was detected a few times. The genes are TRBV6-4 and TRBJ2-3, with 10 bases lining up with TRBD2. The length of the CDR3 is 15 residues. The V gene's germline CDR1 is MRHNA and CDR2 SNTAGT. V shed 3 bases and J 5 bases; nucleotides not matched to a gene: 5. CDR3 nucleotides: TGTGCCAGCAGTGAAACTAGCGGGGAGGGAGATACGCAGTATTTT. Translated, it gives CASSETSGEGDTQYF.

This clonotype was found a few times. This chain connects TRBV4-1 to TRBJ2-4, with 8 bases that match TRBD2. V shed 0 bases, J shed 0 bases, and the junction held 13 bases outside the gene matches. Germline assignment: CDR1 MGHRA and CDR2 YSYEKL. The CDR3 is 20 residues long. CDR3 nucleotide sequence: TGCGCCAGCAGCCAAGATTCGAGCGGGAGATGGGGACTAGCCAAAAACATTCAGTACTTC. It codes for CASSQDSSGRWGLAKNIQYF.